The source of this T cell receptor beta chain is a study of tumor and adjacent non-tumor tissue in lung cancer. The wider study: Each sample yielded a few million productive TCRbeta reads on average.

V lost 4 bases, J lost 0 bases, and 6 bases lay in between. The CDR3 loop spans 14 amino acids. Germline CDR1 SGHDN, CDR2 FVKESK. Study results and caveats: Tumor TCR diversity, when higher, was linked to shorter survival. Top 100 clones took a larger repertoire share in normal lung.

At least ten counts were recorded for this clonotype. The antigen is not known. No cell sorting was done before RNA was extracted from the tissue. The library came from three nested PCR rounds adapted from ARM-PCR protocols. Via MiXCR, TCRdb re-called the multiplex PCR reads, giving one row per CDR3 protein. This table has about 79,000 distinct CDR3 sequences, approximately 77% appearing once. The TCR was taken from a woman between 40 and 55 years old with non-small cell lung cancer. The rearrangement joins TRBV14 to TRBJ1-4, with no clear D. Material: lung tumor tissue. The CDR3 is CASSLRTTNEKLFF. CDR3 DNA: TGTGCCAGCAGCCTGAGGACAACTAATGAAAAACTGTTTTTT. The full variable domain, in which reference TRBV14 and TRBJ1-4 provide the parts outside the CDR3, is EAGVTQFPSHSVIEKGQTVTLRCDPISGHDNLYWYRRVMGKEIKFLLHFVKESKQDESGMPNNRFLAERTGGTYSTLKVQPAELEDSGVYFCASSLRTTNEKLFFGSGTQLSVL.